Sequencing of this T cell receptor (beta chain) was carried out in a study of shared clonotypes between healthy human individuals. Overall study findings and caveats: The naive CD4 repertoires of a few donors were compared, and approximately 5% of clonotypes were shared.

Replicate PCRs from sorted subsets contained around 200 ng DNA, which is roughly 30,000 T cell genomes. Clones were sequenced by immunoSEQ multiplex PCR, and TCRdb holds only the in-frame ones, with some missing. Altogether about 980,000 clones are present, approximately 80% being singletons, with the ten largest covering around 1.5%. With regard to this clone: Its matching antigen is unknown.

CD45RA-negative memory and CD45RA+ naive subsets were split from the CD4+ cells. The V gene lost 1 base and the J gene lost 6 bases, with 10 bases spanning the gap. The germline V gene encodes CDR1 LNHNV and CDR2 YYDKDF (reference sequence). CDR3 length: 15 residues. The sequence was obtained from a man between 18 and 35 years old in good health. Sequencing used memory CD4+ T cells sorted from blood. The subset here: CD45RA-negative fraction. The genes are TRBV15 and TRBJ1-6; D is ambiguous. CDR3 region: CATSRAGSSNSPLHF. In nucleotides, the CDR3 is TGTGCCACCAGCAGAGCGGGGTCTTCTAATTCACCCCTCCACTTT.